One and the same sample provided the 18 T cell receptor beta chains below, sequenced in a study of cytomegalovirus exposure and HLA in healthy donors. The PCR had 60 Vbeta and 13 Jbeta primers. Only in-frame clones appear in the TCRdb table, and some are missing; sequencing was by immunoSEQ multiplex PCR. The profile shows fewer than 200,000 clones, 70% to 80% of them singletons. Sequencing used PBMCs. The receptors derive from a woman in her 30s in good health and CMV-seropositive.

This clone was found once. This chain joins TRBV7-6 and TRBJ2-1; 15 bases are shared with TRBD2. Unmatched junction bases numbered 1, after V lost 4 bases and J lost 9 bases. Germline V gene sequence: CDR1 SGHVS, CDR2 FNYEAQ. The CDR3 extends over 14 amino acids. The CDR3 is CASSWTSGRAEQFF. CDR3 sequence (DNA): TGTGCCAGCAGCTGGACTAGCGGGAGGGCTGAGCAGTTCTTC. The full variable domain, completed using reference TRBV7-6 and TRBJ2-1, is GAGVSQSPRYKVTKRGQDVALRCDPISGHVSLYWYRQALGQGPEFLTYFNYEAQQDKSGLPNDRFSAERPEGSISTLTIQRTEQRDSAMYRCASSWTSGRAEQFFGPGTRLTVL.

The chain is built from TRBV7-9 and TRBJ2-3; no clear D. The germline gives CDR1 SEHNR, CDR2 FQNEAQ (reference sequence). This CDR3 comprises 11 residues. The V and J ends lost 2 bases and 5 bases respectively, with 2 bases between them. The CDR3 DNA reads as TGTGCCAGCAGCTTACTAGATACGCAGTATTTT. Translating gives CASSLLDTQYF.

This chain uses TRBV6-4 with TRBJ1-2; 11 nucleotides align to TRBD1. This CDR3 region has 16 residues. The V gene end was trimmed by 4 bases and the J gene end by 3 bases; junction bases not matched to a gene: 7. Germline V gene data show CDR1 as MRHNA and CDR2 as SNTAGT. The CDR3 region is CASSVTGTGGHYGYTF. The CDR3, as DNA: TGTGCCAGCAGTGTTACCGGGACAGGGGGACACTATGGCTACACCTTC.

The chain has TRBV7-3 and TRBJ2-1, with D perhaps matching TRBD2 (5 bases). The CDR3 is 13 residues long. CDR1 is SGHTA and CDR2 is FQGTGA in the germline V gene. V was trimmed by 5 bases and J by 9 bases, leaving 14 bases between them. The CDR3 DNA reads as TGTGCCAGCAGCGAGACTATGCGGGCTGAGCAGTTCTTC. It specifies CASSETMRAEQFF.

This chain joins TRBV14 and TRBJ2-3, with D possibly being TRBD1 (6 bases). Trimming took off 3 bases at V and 2 bases at J, with 21 bases between the two ends. Germline V CDR1 and CDR2: SGHDN, FVKESK. The CDR3 has 18 residues. The CDR3 protein is CASSQGKRLGHHTDTQYF. Written as DNA, the CDR3 is TGTGCCAGCAGCCAGGGGAAGCGTTTGGGACACCACACAGATACGCAGTATTTT.

The V gene is TRBV6-5, the J gene TRBJ2-2, with D perhaps TRBD1 (6 bases). The V gene's germline CDR1 is MNHEY and CDR2 SVGAGI. V was pared by 5 bases and J by 0 bases, with 7 bases between. The CDR3 loop spans 14 amino acids. DNA for the CDR3: TGTGCCAGCAGTACAGGGTCGAACACCGGGGAGCTGTTTTTT. Translating gives CASSTGSNTGELFF.

The gene calls are TRBV6-5 and TRBJ1-4; D gene uncertain. Trimming shortened V by 0 bases and J by 2 bases, and 7 bases separated the two germline ends. The CDR3 length is 15 residues. CDR1 is MNHEY, CDR2 SVGAGI, per germline. The CDR3 protein is CASSYSGSTNEKLFF. Written as DNA, the CDR3 is TGTGCCAGCAGTTACTCGGGCAGTACTAATGAAAAACTGTTTTTT.

This clone was detected only a few times. The V and J genes are TRBV27 and TRBJ2-3, with D tentatively TRBD2 (5 bases). This CDR3 is built from 17 residues. Germline CDR1 MNHEY, CDR2 SMNVEV (reference sequence). Trimming removed 7 bases at V and 2 bases at J, with 22 bases between. The CDR3 DNA reads TGTGCCAGCAACAATTTGGGAATTGACTATCACACAGATACGCAGTATTTT. Translating it yields CASNNLGIDYHTDTQYF.

This chain uses TRBV9 with TRBJ2-2, with D uncertain. The CDR3 contains 18 residues. Per germline, CDR1 SGDLS and CDR2 YYNGEE. Trimming removed 0 bases at V and 0 bases at J, with 15 bases between. The CDR3 is CASSVEEDRGPNTGELFF. CDR3 DNA: TGTGCCAGCAGCGTAGAGGAAGACCGTGGGCCGAACACCGGGGAGCTGTTTTTT.

For the CDR3, the DNA is TGTGCCAGCTCACCACCTCTACGGGGTGGCGAGCAGTACTTC. Encoded protein: CASSPPLRGGEQYF. The rearrangement joins TRBV18 to TRBJ2-7; D might be TRBD2 (5 bases). This CDR3 is built from 14 residues. V lost 0 bases and J lost 6, with 12 bases in between. The germline V gene has CDR1 KGHSH and CDR2 LQKENI.

The gene calls are TRBV4-2 and TRBJ2-2, with 11 bases aligning to TRBD2. The CDR3 spans 16 residues. Germline assignment: CDR1 LGHNA and CDR2 YNFKEQ. V shed 5 bases and J 3 bases; nucleotides not matched to a gene: 5. Here the CDR3 DNA reads TGTGCCAGCAGCATAGCGGGAGGGCCGGACACCGGGGAGCTGTTTTTT. Translating gives CASSIAGGPDTGELFF.

The V and J genes are TRBV11-3 and TRBJ2-3; perhaps TRBD2 as D (6 bases). The CDR3 is 16 residues long. V gave up 3 bases and J gave up 0 bases, with 13 bases separating them. Germline CDR1 reads SGHNT; CDR2 reads YENEEA. CDR3 sequence: CASSLAGGTSTDTQYF. In DNA form, the CDR3 reads TGTGCCAGCAGCTTGGCGGGCGGGACTAGCACAGATACGCAGTATTTT.

The chain uses TRBV19 and TRBJ2-7, with a possible D match to TRBD1 (6 bases). The CDR3 spans 14 residues. V was clipped by 7 bases and J by 2 bases, with 15 bases between them. Germline V gene lookup returns CDR1 LNHDA and CDR2 SQIVND (reference sequence). The CDR3 loop is CASTLYRVPYEQYF. CDR3 sequence (DNA): TGTGCCAGTACCCTTTACAGGGTTCCCTACGAGCAGTACTTC.

The rearrangement links TRBV10-1 to TRBJ2-1, with TRBD2 matching 8 bases. Germline trimming cut 3 bases from V and 4 bases from J; bases unmatched to any gene: 11. Germline V lookup: CDR1 WNHNN, CDR2 SYGVQD (reference sequence). This CDR3 has 17 amino acids. The CDR3 loop is CASSDPGVAGRYNEQFF. Written as DNA, the CDR3 is TGCGCCAGCAGTGACCCCGGGGTAGCGGGGCGGTACAATGAGCAGTTCTTC.

This clone was seen a few times. The gene calls are TRBV5-5 and TRBJ2-7; 12 bases agree with TRBD1. J was trimmed by 2 bases and V by 5 bases; bases with no gene match: 11. The CDR3 consists of 17 residues. CDR1 SGHKS and CDR2 YYEKEE come from the germline V gene (reference sequence). CDR3: CASRLGQGASYAYEQYF. The CDR3 DNA reads as TGTGCCAGCAGACTGGGACAGGGGGCTTCCTACGCCTACGAGCAGTACTTC.

Only a few counts were recorded for this clone. The genes are TRBV10-3 and TRBJ1-2; TRBD1 is a possible D gene (6 bases). The CDR3 runs to 13 residues. Germline V lookup: CDR1 ENHRY, CDR2 SYGVKD. The V end was cut by 6 bases, the J end by 4 bases, with 12 bases between. The CDR3 DNA reads TGTGCCATCAGACAGGGATTAGGCTATGGCTACACCTTC. This codes for CAIRQGLGYGYTF.

This chain links TRBV6-1 with TRBJ1-1, with TRBD1 matching 10 bases. The CDR3 sequence is 15 residues long. Germline V gives CDR1 MNHNS, CDR2 SASEGT. The trim removed 4 bases at V and 2 bases at J, leaving 4 bases unmatched. The CDR3 is CASSALTGGNTEAFF. The CDR3 bases are TGTGCCAGCAGTGCGTTGACAGGGGGCAACACTGAAGCTTTCTTT.

The chain recombines TRBV12-5 with TRBJ1-1, with TRBD1 as a possible D gene (6 bases). This CDR3 comprises 13 residues. Trimming pared 7 bases from V and 2 bases from J, leaving 11 bases between. Germline V gene lookup returns CDR1 LGHNT and CDR2 FRNRAP. The CDR3 nucleotides are TGTGCTAGTGTTACGGACAGAAACACTGAAGCTTTCTTT. Amino acids: CASVTDRNTEAFF.